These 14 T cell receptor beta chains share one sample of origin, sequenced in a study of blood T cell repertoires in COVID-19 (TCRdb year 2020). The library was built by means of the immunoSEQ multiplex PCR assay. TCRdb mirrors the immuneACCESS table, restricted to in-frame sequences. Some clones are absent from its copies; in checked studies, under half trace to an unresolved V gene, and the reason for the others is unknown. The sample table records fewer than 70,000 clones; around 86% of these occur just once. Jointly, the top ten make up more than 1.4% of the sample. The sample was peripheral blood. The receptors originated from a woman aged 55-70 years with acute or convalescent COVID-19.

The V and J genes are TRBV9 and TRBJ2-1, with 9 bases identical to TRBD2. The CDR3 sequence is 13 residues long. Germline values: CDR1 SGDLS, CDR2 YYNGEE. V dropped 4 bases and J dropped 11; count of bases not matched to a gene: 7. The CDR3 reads CASSPTSSGKQFF. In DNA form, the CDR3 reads TGTGCCAGCAGCCCGACCTCTAGCGGGAAGCAGTTCTTC.

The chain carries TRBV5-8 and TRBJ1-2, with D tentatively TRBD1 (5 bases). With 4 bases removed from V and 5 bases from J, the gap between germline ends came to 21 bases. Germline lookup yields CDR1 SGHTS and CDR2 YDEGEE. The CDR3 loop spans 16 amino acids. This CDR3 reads CASSPGQGHVEYGYTF. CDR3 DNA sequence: TGTGCCAGCAGCCCAGGCCAGGGCCATGTCGAATATGGCTACACCTTC.

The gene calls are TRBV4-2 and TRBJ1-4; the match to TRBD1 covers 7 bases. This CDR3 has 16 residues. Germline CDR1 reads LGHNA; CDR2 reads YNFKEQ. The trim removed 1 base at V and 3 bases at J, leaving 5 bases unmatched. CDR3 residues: CASSQALGQPNEKLFF. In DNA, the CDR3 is TGTGCCAGCAGCCAAGCTTTGGGACAGCCTAATGAAAAACTGTTTTTT.

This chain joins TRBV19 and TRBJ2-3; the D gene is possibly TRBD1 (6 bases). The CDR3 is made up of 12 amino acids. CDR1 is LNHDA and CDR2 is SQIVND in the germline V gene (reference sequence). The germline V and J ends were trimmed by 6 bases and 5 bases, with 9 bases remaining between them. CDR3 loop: CASSPRGDTQYF. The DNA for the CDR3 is TGTGCCAGTAGCCCCAGGGGAGATACGCAGTATTTT. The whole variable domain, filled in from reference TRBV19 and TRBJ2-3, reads DGGITQSPKYLFRKEGQNVTLSCEQNLNHDAMYWYRQDPGQGLRLIYYSQIVNDFQKGDIAEGYSVSREKKESFPLTVTSAQKNPTAFYLCASSPRGDTQYFGPGTRLTVL.

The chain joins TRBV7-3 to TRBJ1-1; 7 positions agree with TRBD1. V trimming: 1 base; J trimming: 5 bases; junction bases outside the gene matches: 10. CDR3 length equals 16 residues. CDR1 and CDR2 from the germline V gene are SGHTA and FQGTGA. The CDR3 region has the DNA TGTGCCAGCAGCTTAATGGGTGGGACAGCCGAGACTGAAGCTTTCTTT. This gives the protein CASSLMGGTAETEAFF.

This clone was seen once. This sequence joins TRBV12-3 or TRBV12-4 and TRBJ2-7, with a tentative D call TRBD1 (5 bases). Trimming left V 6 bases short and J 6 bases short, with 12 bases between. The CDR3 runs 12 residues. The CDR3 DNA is TGTGCCAGCAGCCTAAGTAGGGGCGAGCAGTACTTC. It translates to CASSLSRGEQYF.

The CDR3 nucleotides are TGCAGCGTTACGCGGGGAGGCTACAATGAGCAGTTCTTC. It yields the protein CSVTRGGYNEQFF. The chain joins TRBV29-1 to TRBJ2-1, with D maybe TRBD2 (6 bases). CDR1 and CDR2 from the germline V gene are SQVTM and ANQGSEA. The CDR3 is 13 residues long. V lost 5 bases, J lost 3 bases, and 11 bases lay in between.

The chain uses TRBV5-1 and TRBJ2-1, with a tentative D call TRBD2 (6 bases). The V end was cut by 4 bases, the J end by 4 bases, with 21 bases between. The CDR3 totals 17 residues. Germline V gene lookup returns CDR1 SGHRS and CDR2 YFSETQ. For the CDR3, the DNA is TGCGCCAGCAGCAAGGGGAATTTCCGGGACTCATACAATGAGCAGTTCTTC. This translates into CASSKGNFRDSYNEQFF.

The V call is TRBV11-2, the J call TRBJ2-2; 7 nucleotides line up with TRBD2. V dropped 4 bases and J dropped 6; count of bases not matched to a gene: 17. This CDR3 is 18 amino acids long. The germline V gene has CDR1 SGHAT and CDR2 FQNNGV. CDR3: CASSSRTRTYNRAGELFF. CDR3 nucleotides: TGTGCCAGCAGCTCCCGGACTAGAACTTATAATCGAGCCGGGGAGCTGTTTTTT.

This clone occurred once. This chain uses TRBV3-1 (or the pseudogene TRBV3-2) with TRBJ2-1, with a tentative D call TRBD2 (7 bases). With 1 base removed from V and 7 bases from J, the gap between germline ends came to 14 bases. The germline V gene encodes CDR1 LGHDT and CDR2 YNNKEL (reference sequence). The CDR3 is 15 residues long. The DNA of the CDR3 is TGTGCCAGCAGCCAAGTTGGAGGGGGGGCGAATGAGCAGTTCTTC. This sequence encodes CASSQVGGGANEQFF.

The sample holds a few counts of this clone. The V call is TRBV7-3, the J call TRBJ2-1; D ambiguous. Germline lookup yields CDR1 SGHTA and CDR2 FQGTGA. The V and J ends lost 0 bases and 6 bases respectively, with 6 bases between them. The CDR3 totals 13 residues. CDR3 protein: CASSLTQINEQFF. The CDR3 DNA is TGTGCCAGCAGCTTAACACAGATCAATGAGCAGTTCTTC.

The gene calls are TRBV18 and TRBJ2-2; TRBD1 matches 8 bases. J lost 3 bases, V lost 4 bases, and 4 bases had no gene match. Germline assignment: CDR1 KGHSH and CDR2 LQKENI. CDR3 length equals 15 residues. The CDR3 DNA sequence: TGTGCCAGCTCACTCGGACAGGGTGACACCGGGGAGCTGTTTTTT. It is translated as CASSLGQGDTGELFF.

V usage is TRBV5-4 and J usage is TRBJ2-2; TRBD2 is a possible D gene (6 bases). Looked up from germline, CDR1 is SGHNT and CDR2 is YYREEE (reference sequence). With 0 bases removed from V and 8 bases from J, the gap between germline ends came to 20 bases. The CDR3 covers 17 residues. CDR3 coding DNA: TGTGCCAGCAGCTTGGGCGGCGGCGGGGCCCCCTCAGGGGAGCTGTTTTTT. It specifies CASSLGGGGAPSGELFF.

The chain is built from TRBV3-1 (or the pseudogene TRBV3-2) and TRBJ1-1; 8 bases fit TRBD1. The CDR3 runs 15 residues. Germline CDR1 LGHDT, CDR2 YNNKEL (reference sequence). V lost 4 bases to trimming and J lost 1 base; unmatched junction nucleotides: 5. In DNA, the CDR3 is TGTGCCAGCAGCCGCCCCGGGACAGGGAACACTGAAGCTTTCTTT. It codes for CASSRPGTGNTEAFF.